This TCR beta chain was captured in a study of T-cell memory formation after mild COVID-19. From germline, CDR1 is SGHAT and CDR2 FQNNGV. Trimming shortened V by 4 bases and J by 8 bases, and 14 bases separated the two germline ends. This CDR3 comprises 14 residues. TCRdb passed the 5' RACE reads through MiXCR, listing each CDR3 protein once. The data hold under 300,000 distinct CDR3 sequences, with roughly 8% observed a single time. This clonotype was seen at least ten times. Its target is not known. Overall study results and limits: Mainly in CM and EM were contracting CD4+ clones; CD8+ were in EMRA. For second-wave clones that peaked at day 37, SARS-CoV-2 specificity went unverified.

This chain connects TRBV11-2 to TRBJ1-4; TRBD1 is a possible D gene (5 bases). The material sequenced was PBMCs or a T cell subset sorted from them (not recorded which). This TCR derives from a young man who had mild COVID-19 (a few samples of this study predate the infection). Cell type and time point are not known. The CDR3 sequence: CASSSSRGEEKLFF. CDR3 DNA: TGTGCCAGCAGCTCATCTAGGGGCGAGGAAAAACTGTTTTTT.